The text below deals with one T cell receptor beta chain. Its antigen is currently unknown. This CDR3 has 15 residues. The germline V and J ends were trimmed by 5 bases and 4 bases, with 16 bases remaining between them. Germline loops: CDR1 SGHTA, CDR2 FQGNSA. This entry belongs to a study of cytomegalovirus exposure and HLA in healthy donors. Study findings and constraints: Later analysis suggested links between common viral pathogens and several top significant clusters. Follow-up analysis later connected one missense variant in DCLRE1C with trimming of TCR beta V- and J-genes.

A multiplex PCR was run with 60 Vbeta primers and 13 Jbeta primers. Using immunoSEQ multiplex PCR, the repertoire was profiled, and TCRdb retains in-frame clones only, with some absent. The data hold more than 150,000 clones, with around 78% observed a single time. V is TRBV7-2 and J is TRBJ2-3, with a weak D call TRBD2 (5 bases). The TCR sequence derives from a man aged 40-50 years in good health and CMV-seronegative. Sequenced sample: PBMCs. This chain's CDR3 is CASSQPALRADTQYF. CDR3 nucleotide sequence: TGTGCCAGCAGCCAGCCCGCTCTGAGGGCAGATACGCAGTATTTT.